This TCR beta chain was retrieved from a study of T cells after yellow fever vaccination. Study context: It was SMART-Seq v4 Ultra Low Input that prepared the fractions with low cell numbers.

Overall study results and limits: Detected again after the booster were most primary-vaccination clones, at approximately 96% CD4 and 88% CD8. Abundant bulk-population clonotypes could contaminate the FACS-sorted repertoires.

CDR1 DFQATT and CDR2 SNEGSKA come from the germline V gene (reference sequence). This CDR3 has 14 amino acids. Trimming removed 0 bases from V and 10 bases from J; junction bases left unmatched: 7. They built TCR cDNA with 5'RACE template switching, a step that put in a universal primer site and UMIs. TCRdb reprocessed the 5' RACE reads via MiXCR and lists one record per CDR3 protein. Here the sample spans hundreds of thousands of distinct CDR3 sequences, 10% to 15% being singletons. This clonotype was counted many times. Its antigen is still unknown. The V gene is TRBV20-1, the J gene TRBJ2-1, with 9 bases matching TRBD1. The TCR originated in a man aged 30 to 45 who received the YFV17D yellow fever vaccine. Here the sequenced sample was PBMCs, taken on the day of the yellow fever booster vaccination. The chain's CDR3 is CSARDLQGAEEQFF. The CDR3 DNA reads as TGCAGTGCTAGAGACCTACAGGGGGCGGAAGAGCAGTTCTTC.